This T cell receptor (beta chain) was identified during a study of spatial heterogeneity in lung cancer. The study's findings and limits: Counts of expanded intratumoral alpha and beta TCRs tracked tumor mutation counts.

TCRdb redid the calling of the 5' RACE reads with MiXCR, one entry per CDR3 protein. The sample yields about 3,600 distinct CDR3 sequences, around 5% seen once. Documented time point: sample taken at primary tumor resection. No cell sorting; template was whole RNA from tumor, lung tissue or PBMC. The CDR3 totals 16 residues. Looked up from germline, CDR1 is SGHTA and CDR2 is FQGNSA. The V gene end was trimmed by 5 bases and the J gene end by 5 bases; junction bases not matched to a gene: 7. This clonotype was observed at least ten times. Its antigen is not known. The sequence was obtained from a female donor with early-stage non-small cell lung cancer. The sequenced sample was lung tumor tissue, obtained at surgery. The J gene is TRBJ2-3, the V gene TRBV7-2; 13 bases match TRBD2. The CDR3 DNA reads as TGTGCCAGCAGCCCAGCCCGGACTAGCGGGGGAGATACGCAGTATTTT. Protein sequence: CASSPARTSGGDTQYF.